Shown below are 22 T cell receptor beta chains from a single sample sequenced in a study of cytomegalovirus exposure and HLA in healthy donors. PCR employed 60 Vbeta and 13 Jbeta primers. Sequencing used immunoSEQ multiplex PCR; TCRdb keeps in-frame clones, though not all of them. The sample holds some 130,000 clones; approximately 79% are singletons and the top ten take about 4.4%. The sequencing input was PBMCs. These receptors were obtained from a man in his forties or fifties in good health and CMV-seropositive.

The chain carries TRBV14 and TRBJ1-2; D is unresolved. There are 12 residues in the CDR3. Germline CDR1 SGHDN, CDR2 FVKESK. Trimming took 0 bases from V and 8 from J, leaving 7 bases between them. The CDR3 nucleotides are TGTGCCAGCAGCCAAGATCGGGTAGGCTACACCTTC. Residues: CASSQDRVGYTF.

This clone has only a few counts. The rearrangement joins TRBV2 to TRBJ1-6; 7 bases match TRBD1. V gave up 6 bases and J gave up 9 bases; unmatched junction bases: 17. This CDR3 is 17 amino acids long. Germline loops: CDR1 SNHLY, CDR2 FYNNEI. CDR3 residues: CASRRKQGPLAGSPLHF. The DNA for the CDR3 is TGTGCCAGCAGAAGGAAACAGGGGCCCTTAGCTGGTTCACCCCTCCACTTT.

V usage is TRBV4-3 and J usage is TRBJ1-1, with TRBD1 as a possible D gene (5 bases). Trimming removed 2 bases at V and 3 bases at J, with 13 bases between. The germline V gene encodes CDR1 LGHNA and CDR2 YSLEER. The CDR3 spans 15 residues. The CDR3 protein is CASSQFKGAHTEAFF. The CDR3 bases are TGCGCCAGCAGCCAATTCAAAGGGGCCCACACTGAAGCTTTCTTT.

The chain combines TRBV28 with TRBJ2-7, with D perhaps matching TRBD2 (6 bases). The V end was cut by 1 base, the J end by 0 bases, with 7 bases between. Germline V gene lookup returns CDR1 MDHEN and CDR2 SYDVKM. This CDR3 spans 14 amino acids. CDR3 nucleotides: TGTGCCAGCAGTTTATTCGGGGGCTCCTACGAGCAGTACTTC. It specifies CASSLFGGSYEQYF.

The chain has TRBV11-3 and TRBJ2-4; 11 bases fit TRBD1. CDR1 and CDR2 from the germline V gene are SGHNT and YENEEA. Unmatched junction bases numbered 7, after V lost 5 bases and J lost 7 bases. The CDR3 totals 15 residues. CDR3 residues: CASSPGGTGGNIQYF. The CDR3 bases are TGTGCCAGCAGCCCCGGAGGGACAGGGGGGAACATTCAGTACTTC.

The rearrangement links TRBV6-6 to TRBJ1-1; 7 bases align to TRBD1. Trimming at V came to 9 bases and at J to 0 bases, leaving 7 bases not matched to a gene. Germline-derived CDR1 and CDR2 are MNHNY and SVGAGI (reference sequence). The CDR3 runs to 14 residues. CDR3 region: CASYPGTVNTEAFF. CDR3 sequence (DNA): TGTGCCAGTTACCCCGGGACAGTGAACACTGAAGCTTTCTTT.

This rearrangement joins TRBV6-5 to TRBJ2-7; 9 positions agree with TRBD1. Germline assignment: CDR1 MNHEY and CDR2 SVGAGI. This CDR3 region has 14 residues. V was pared by 2 bases and J by 4 bases, with 3 bases of the junction left unmatched. The CDR3 DNA follows: TGTGCCAGCAGTTACCGGGACAGGGCGTACGAGCAGTACTTC. It is translated as CASSYRDRAYEQYF.

This chain joins TRBV27 and TRBJ2-5; D is possibly TRBD1 (6 bases). V lost 0 bases, J lost 11 bases, and 16 bases lay in between. CDR1 and CDR2 from the germline V gene are MNHEY and SMNVEV (reference sequence). The CDR3 contains 14 residues. CDR3 sequence reads: CASSLSGYPGQQYF. CDR3 nucleotide sequence: TGTGCCAGCAGTTTATCGGGGTACCCTGGACAGCAGTACTTC.

This clone has a handful of counts. The gene calls are TRBV6-1 and TRBJ2-6, with 9 bases matching TRBD2. The V and J ends lost 8 bases and 0 bases, in that order; junction bases with no gene match: 2. CDR3 length: 15 residues. Germline V CDR1 and CDR2: MNHNS, SASEGT. Written as DNA, the CDR3 is TGTGCCAGCCGAGCGGGGGGCTCTGGGGCCAACGTCCTGACTTTC. Protein sequence: CASRAGGSGANVLTF.

CDR3 in amino acids: CAISESRGTIQETQYF. CDR3 sequence (DNA): TGTGCCATCAGTGAGTCTCGTGGGACAATACAAGAGACCCAGTACTTC. The chain has TRBV10-3 and TRBJ2-5; possibly TRBD1 for D (6 bases). The CDR3 is 16 residues long. CDR1 and CDR2 from the germline V gene are ENHRY and SYGVKD. V dropped 0 bases and J dropped 2 bases, with 13 bases sitting between them.

This clone was seen once. This chain links TRBV5-4 with TRBJ2-1, with D maybe TRBD1 (6 bases). Trimming pared 5 bases from V and 14 bases from J, leaving 17 bases between. The CDR3 length is 12 residues. Germline lookup yields CDR1 SGHNT and CDR2 YYREEE (reference sequence). Here the CDR3 DNA reads TGTGCCAGCAGTCCAACCCAGGGGTGGAAGTTCTTC. Amino acids: CASSPTQGWKFF.

The rearrangement joins TRBV7-2 to TRBJ2-7; 11 nucleotides line up with TRBD2. After removal of 5 bases from V and 0 bases from J, the junction contained 3 bases not matched to a gene. This CDR3 region has 15 residues. Per the germline V gene, CDR1 is SGHTA and CDR2 is FQGNSA. The CDR3 spells CASSPGLAVSYEQYF. CDR3 coding DNA: TGTGCCAGCAGCCCGGGACTAGCGGTCTCCTACGAGCAGTACTTC.

V usage is TRBV6-1 and J usage is TRBJ1-2; 9 nucleotides align to TRBD1. Germline V gives CDR1 MNHNS, CDR2 SASEGT. The CDR3 runs to 15 residues. With 6 bases clipped from V and 4 bases from J, the junction kept 9 bases outside the gene matches. This CDR3 reads CASRRTGDGGYGYTF. The CDR3, as DNA: TGTGCCAGCAGGAGGACAGGGGATGGAGGCTATGGCTACACCTTC.

The CDR3: CASSLTSGGQETQYF. For the CDR3, the DNA is TGTGCCAGCAGCTTGACTAGTGGGGGGCAAGAGACCCAGTACTTC. The rearrangement links TRBV5-6 to TRBJ2-5; maybe TRBD2 (6 bases). Between the trimmed V and J ends, which lost 1 base and 2 bases, there was a span of 12 bases. Germline V gene sequence: CDR1 SGHDT, CDR2 YYEEEE. This CDR3 is 15 amino acids long.

This chain uses TRBV9 with TRBJ2-3; a weak D match, TRBD2 (5 bases). The CDR3 extends over 15 amino acids. Per the germline V gene, CDR1 is SGDLS and CDR2 is YYNGEE. V lost 2 bases, J lost 0 bases, and 10 bases lay in between. As DNA, the CDR3 is TGTGCCAGCAGCGTCGGGGTTGTGAGCACAGATACGCAGTATTTT. It yields the protein CASSVGVVSTDTQYF.

This clone was counted only a few times. V is TRBV6-1 and J is TRBJ2-7; 8 bases line up with TRBD2. CDR1 is MNHNS and CDR2 is SASEGT in the germline V gene. The junction had 8 bases not matched to a gene; V was cut back by 7 bases and J by 0 bases. This CDR3 has 15 residues. The CDR3 here is CASTEGRGDSYEQYF. CDR3 nucleotide sequence: TGTGCCAGCACCGAGGGGCGGGGGGACTCCTACGAGCAGTACTTC.

The chain links TRBV7-3 to TRBJ1-2, with 10 bases aligning to TRBD1. The CDR3 sequence is 14 residues long. Germline values: CDR1 SGHTA, CDR2 FQGTGA. The V and J ends lost 5 bases and 7 bases, in that order; junction bases with no gene match: 7. CDR3 bases: TGTGCCAGCAGCCCGACAGGGGGCCAGAGTGGCTACACCTTC. Translation: CASSPTGGQSGYTF. Full variable domain (remainder filled in from reference TRBV7-3 and TRBJ1-2): GAGVSQTPSNKVTEKGKYVELRCDPISGHTALYWYRQSLGQGPEFLIYFQGTGAADDSGLPNDRFFAVRPEGSVSTLKIQRTERGDSAVYLCASSPTGGQSGYTFGSGTRLTVV.

Only a few counts were recorded for this clone. The chain couples TRBV5-1 to TRBJ2-2; 7 bases are shared with TRBD1. Per germline, CDR1 SGHRS and CDR2 YFSETQ. Losses at the gene ends were 4 bases for V and 2 bases for J; bases not matched to a gene: 8. The CDR3 extends over 16 amino acids. In nucleotides, the CDR3 is TGCGCCAGCAGCGCGACCGGGACAGCAAACACCGGGGAGCTGTTTTTT. Protein: CASSATGTANTGELFF.

There are a few counts of this clone. The chain links TRBV4-2 to TRBJ1-6; 12 nucleotides agree with TRBD1. CDR1 and CDR2 from the germline V gene are LGHNA and YNFKEQ. The CDR3 totals 16 residues. Germline trimming cut 0 bases from V and 10 bases from J; bases unmatched to any gene: 4. The CDR3 coding sequence is TGTGCCAGCAGCCAAGATCGGGGGACAGGGGGCTCACCCCTCCACTTT. Protein sequence: CASSQDRGTGGSPLHF.

The chain employs TRBV5-1 and TRBJ2-7; perhaps TRBD1 as D (7 bases). Trimming shortened V by 3 bases and J by 6 bases, and 13 bases separated the two germline ends. The germline V gene encodes CDR1 SGHRS and CDR2 YFSETQ. This CDR3 is built from 13 residues. CDR3 DNA: TGCGCCAGCAGCTCGGAGGGGGCCCGCGAGCAGTACTTC. Its protein product is CASSSEGAREQYF.

V and J are TRBV5-1 and TRBJ1-2; 7 positions match TRBD1. From germline, CDR1 is SGHRS and CDR2 YFSETQ. J lost 0 bases, V lost 0 bases, and 2 bases had no gene match. The length of the CDR3 is 15 residues. The CDR3 loop reads CASSLGGTANYGYTF. CDR3 nucleotides: TGCGCCAGCAGCTTGGGCGGGACAGCTAACTATGGCTACACCTTC.

The chain employs TRBV6-5 and TRBJ2-7; 9 positions match TRBD1. This CDR3 has 14 amino acids. Trimming removed 5 bases from V and 7 bases from J; junction bases left unmatched: 9. From germline, CDR1 is MNHEY and CDR2 SVGAGI. The CDR3 nucleotides read TGTGCCAGCAGTCTCCGGGACAGGGTGCGTGAGCAGTACTTC. Residues: CASSLRDRVREQYF.